This T cell receptor beta chain was identified in a study of blood T cell repertoires in COVID-19. Participant-given clinical history determined each cohort assignment. TCRdb keeps only in-frame clones here, not all; method: immunoSEQ multiplex PCR. The sample holds some 300,000 clones, 88% seen once. This receptor was taken from a woman aged 60-70 years in a cohort exposed to, infected with or recovered from COVID-19 (not recorded which). Input material: PBMCs or T cells enriched from blood (not recorded which).

The CDR3 here is CASSMGQGGTTEAFF. The CDR3 nucleotides are TGTGCCAGTAGTATGGGACAGGGAGGGACCACTGAAGCTTTCTTT. The chain is built from TRBV19 and TRBJ1-1; 9 bases are a match to TRBD1. The germline gives CDR1 LNHDA, CDR2 SQIVND (reference sequence). The CDR3 is made up of 15 amino acids. The J segment lost 4 bases and the V segment lost 3 bases, leaving 6 bases of the junction unmatched.